This T cell receptor (beta chain) was identified during a study of blood T cell repertoires in COVID-19. Study-level background: Italy, Spain and the United States were the sources of the convalescent and acute COVID-19 samples. From T cells, B-cell-depleted T cells, or PBMCs came the material, which was cDNA or gDNA.

Original data processing: For nucleated cells, counts were estimated from reference gene primer amplification. Data came from immunoSEQ multiplex PCR; TCRdb stores just in-frame clones and leaves some out. V and J calls and clone size are copied from that table; D and trimming were computed from the DNA. The data hold about 180,000 clones, with approximately 80% observed a single time. The CDR3 has 14 residues. Germline loops: CDR1 SQVTM, CDR2 ANQGSEA. Trimming pared 6 bases from V and 0 bases from J, leaving 12 bases between. Sequenced: peripheral blood. V is TRBV29-1 and J is TRBJ1-5, with D possibly TRBD1 on 6 matching bases. The clonotype originates from a woman aged 55-69 years with acute or convalescent COVID-19. The chain's CDR3 is CSVSDSPSNQPQHF. The CDR3 DNA sequence: TGCAGCGTCTCGGACAGCCCTAGCAATCAGCCCCAGCATTTT.